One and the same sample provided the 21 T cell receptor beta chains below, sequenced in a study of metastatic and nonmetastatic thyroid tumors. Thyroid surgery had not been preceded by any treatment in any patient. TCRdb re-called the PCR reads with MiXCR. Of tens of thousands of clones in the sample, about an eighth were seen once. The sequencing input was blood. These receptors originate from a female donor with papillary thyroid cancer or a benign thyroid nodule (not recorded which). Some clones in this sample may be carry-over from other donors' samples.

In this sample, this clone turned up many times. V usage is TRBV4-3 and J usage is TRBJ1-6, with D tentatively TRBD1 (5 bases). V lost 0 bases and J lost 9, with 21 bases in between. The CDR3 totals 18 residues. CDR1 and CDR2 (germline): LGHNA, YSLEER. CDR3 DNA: TGCGCCAGCAGCCAAGATCGTACAGGAAACTATATCGGTTCACCCCTCCACTTT. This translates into CASSQDRTGNYIGSPLHF.

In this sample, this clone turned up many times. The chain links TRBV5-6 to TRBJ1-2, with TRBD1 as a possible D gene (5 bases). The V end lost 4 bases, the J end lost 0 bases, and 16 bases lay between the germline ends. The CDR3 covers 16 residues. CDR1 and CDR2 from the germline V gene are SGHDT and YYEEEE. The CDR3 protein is CASSPGGTAANYGYTF. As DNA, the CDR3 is TGTGCCAGCAGCCCCGGGGGGACCGCAGCTAACTATGGCTACACCTTC.

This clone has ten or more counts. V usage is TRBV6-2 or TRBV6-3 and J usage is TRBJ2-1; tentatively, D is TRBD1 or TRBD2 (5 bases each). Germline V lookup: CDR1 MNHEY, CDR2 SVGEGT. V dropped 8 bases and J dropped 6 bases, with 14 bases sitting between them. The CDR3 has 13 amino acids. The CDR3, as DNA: TGTGCCAGCTCGAGGGGAACACTCAATGAGCAGTTCTTC. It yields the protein CASSRGTLNEQFF.

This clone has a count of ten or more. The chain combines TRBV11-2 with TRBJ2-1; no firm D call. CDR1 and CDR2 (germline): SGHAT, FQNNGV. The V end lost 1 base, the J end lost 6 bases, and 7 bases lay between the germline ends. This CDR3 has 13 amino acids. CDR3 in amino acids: CASSLVGPNEQFF. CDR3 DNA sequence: TGTGCCAGCAGCTTAGTCGGCCCCAATGAGCAGTTCTTC. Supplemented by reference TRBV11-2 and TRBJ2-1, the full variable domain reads EAGVAQSPRYKIIEKRQSVAFWCNPISGHATLYWYQQILGQGPKLLIQFQNNGVVDDSQLPKDRFSAERLKGVDSTLKIQPAKLEDSAVYLCASSLVGPNEQFFGPGTRLTVL.

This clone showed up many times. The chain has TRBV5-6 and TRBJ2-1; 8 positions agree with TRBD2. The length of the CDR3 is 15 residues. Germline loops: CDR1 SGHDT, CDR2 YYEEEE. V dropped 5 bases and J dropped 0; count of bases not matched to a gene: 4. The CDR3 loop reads CASRPGTSSYNEQFF. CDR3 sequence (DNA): TGTGCCAGCAGGCCCGGGACTAGCTCCTACAATGAGCAGTTCTTC.

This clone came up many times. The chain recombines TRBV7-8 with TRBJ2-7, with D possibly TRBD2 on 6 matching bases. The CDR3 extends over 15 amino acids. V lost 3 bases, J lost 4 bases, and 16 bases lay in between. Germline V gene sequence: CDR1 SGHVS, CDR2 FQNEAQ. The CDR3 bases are TGTGCCAGCAGCTTTGGGTTAGCGGCAAGTTACGAGCAGTACTTC. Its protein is CASSFGLAASYEQYF.

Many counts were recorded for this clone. Here the CDR3 reads CASSSAGYDYNSPLHF. As DNA, the CDR3 is TGCGCCAGCAGCTCGGCCGGGTACGACTATAATTCACCCCTCCACTTT. This sequence joins TRBV5-1 and TRBJ1-6, with D hard to call. This CDR3 is 16 amino acids long. V lost 3 bases and J 3 bases, leaving 13 bases between the germline ends. The germline gives CDR1 SGHRS, CDR2 YFSETQ.

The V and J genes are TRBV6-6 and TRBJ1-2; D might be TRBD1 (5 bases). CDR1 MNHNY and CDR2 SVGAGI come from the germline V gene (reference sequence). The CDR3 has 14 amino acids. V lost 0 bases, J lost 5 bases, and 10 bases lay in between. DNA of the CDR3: TGTGCCAGCAGTTACTCGAAGGGGAGTTATGGCTACACCTTC. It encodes CASSYSKGSYGYTF.

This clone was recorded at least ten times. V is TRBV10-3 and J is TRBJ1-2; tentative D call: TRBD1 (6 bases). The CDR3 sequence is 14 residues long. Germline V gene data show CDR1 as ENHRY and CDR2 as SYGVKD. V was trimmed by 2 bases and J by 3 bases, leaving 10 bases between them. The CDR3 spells CAISEPDRYYGYTF. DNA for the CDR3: TGTGCCATCAGTGAGCCGGACAGATACTATGGCTACACCTTC.

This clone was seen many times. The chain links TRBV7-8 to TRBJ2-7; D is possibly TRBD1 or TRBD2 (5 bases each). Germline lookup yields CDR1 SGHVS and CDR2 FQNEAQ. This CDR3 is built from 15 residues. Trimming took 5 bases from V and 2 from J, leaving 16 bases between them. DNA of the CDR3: TGTGCCAGCAGCACAGCAGGGACCGCTGCCTACGAGCAGTACTTC. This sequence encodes CASSTAGTAAYEQYF.

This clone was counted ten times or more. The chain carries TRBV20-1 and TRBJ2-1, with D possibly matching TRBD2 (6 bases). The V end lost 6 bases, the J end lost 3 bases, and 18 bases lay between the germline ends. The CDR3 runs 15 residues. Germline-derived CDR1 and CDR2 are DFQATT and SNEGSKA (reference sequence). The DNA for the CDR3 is TGCAGTGCCCTCCGTCCTCTGGGGGGCTACAATGAGCAGTTCTTC. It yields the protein CSALRPLGGYNEQFF.

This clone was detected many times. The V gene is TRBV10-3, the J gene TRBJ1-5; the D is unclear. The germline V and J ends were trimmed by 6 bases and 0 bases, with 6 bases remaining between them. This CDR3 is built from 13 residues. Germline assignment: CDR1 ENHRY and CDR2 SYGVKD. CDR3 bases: TGTGCCATCAGAGGAAATAGCAATCAGCCCCAGCATTTT. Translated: CAIRGNSNQPQHF.

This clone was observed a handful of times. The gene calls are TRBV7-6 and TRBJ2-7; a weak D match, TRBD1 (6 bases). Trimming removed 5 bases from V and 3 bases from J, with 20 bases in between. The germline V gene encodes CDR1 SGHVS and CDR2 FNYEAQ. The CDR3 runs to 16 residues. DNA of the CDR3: TGTGCCAGCAGCCCGGGACATTCCCTTCCAGTCTACGAGCAGTACTTC. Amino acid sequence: CASSPGHSLPVYEQYF.

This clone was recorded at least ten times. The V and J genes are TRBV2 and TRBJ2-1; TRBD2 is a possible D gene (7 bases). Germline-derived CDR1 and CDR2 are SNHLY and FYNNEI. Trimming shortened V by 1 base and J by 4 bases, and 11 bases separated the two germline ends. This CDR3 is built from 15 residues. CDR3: CASSEGGGLYNEQFF. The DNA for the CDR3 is TGTGCCAGCAGTGAAGGGGGGGGCCTTTACAATGAGCAGTTCTTC.

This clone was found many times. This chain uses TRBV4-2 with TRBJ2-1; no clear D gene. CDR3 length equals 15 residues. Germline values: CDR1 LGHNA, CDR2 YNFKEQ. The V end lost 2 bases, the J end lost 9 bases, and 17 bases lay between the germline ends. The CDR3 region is CASSQLGPTSGEQFF. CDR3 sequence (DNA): TGTGCCAGCAGCCAACTGGGCCCGACCTCGGGTGAGCAGTTCTTC.

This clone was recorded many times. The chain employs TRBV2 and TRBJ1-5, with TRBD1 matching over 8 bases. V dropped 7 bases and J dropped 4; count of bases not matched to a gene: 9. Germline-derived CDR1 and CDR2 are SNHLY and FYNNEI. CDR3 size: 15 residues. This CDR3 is CASMTQGAGNQPQHF. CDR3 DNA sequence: TGTGCCAGCATGACCCAGGGGGCTGGTAATCAGCCCCAGCATTTT.

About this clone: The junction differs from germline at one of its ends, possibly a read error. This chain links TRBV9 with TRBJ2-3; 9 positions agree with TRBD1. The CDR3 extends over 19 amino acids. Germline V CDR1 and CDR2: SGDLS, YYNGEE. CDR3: CAISATYSPGTGLTDTQYF. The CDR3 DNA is TGTGCCATCAGCGCCACTTATTCCCCCGGGACAGGGCTCACAGATACGCAGTATTTT.

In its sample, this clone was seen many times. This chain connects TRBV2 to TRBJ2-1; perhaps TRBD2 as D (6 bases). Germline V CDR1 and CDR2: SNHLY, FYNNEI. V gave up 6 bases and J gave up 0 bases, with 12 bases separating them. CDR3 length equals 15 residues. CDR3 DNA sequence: TGTGCCAGCAGCGCTAGCGTGGGCTCCTACAATGAGCAGTTCTTC. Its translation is CASSASVGSYNEQFF.

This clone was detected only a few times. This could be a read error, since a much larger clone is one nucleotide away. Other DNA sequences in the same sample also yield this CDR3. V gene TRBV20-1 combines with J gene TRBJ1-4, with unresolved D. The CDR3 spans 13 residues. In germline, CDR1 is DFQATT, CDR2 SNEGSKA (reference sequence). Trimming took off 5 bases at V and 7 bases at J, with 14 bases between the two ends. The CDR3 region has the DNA TGCAGTGCTCGCGACGGCTATTTTGAAAAACTGTTTTTT. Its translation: CSARDGYFEKLFF.

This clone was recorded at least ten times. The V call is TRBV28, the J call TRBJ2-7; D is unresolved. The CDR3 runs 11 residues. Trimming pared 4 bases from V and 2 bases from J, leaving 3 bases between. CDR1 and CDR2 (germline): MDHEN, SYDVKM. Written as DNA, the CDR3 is TGTGCCAGCAGTTCAACCTACGAGCAGTACTTC. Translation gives CASSSTYEQYF. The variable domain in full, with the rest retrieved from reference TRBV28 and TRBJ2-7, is DVKVTQSSRYLVKRTGEKVFLECVQDMDHENMFWYRQDPGLGLRLIYFSYDVKMKEKGDIPEGYSVSREKKERFSLILESASTNQTSMYLCASSSTYEQYFGPGTRLTVT.

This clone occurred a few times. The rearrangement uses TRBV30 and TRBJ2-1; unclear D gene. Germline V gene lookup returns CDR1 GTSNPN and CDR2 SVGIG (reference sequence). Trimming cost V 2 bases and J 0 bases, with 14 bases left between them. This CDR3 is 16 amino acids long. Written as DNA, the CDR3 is TGTGCCTGGAGTCCAGGTCTCCCGCTCTCCTACAATGAGCAGTTCTTC. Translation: CAWSPGLPLSYNEQFF. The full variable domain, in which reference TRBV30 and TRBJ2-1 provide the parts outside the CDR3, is SQTIHQWPATLVQPVGSPLSLECTVEGTSNPNLYWYRQAAGRGLQLLFYSVGIGQISSEVPQNLSASRPQDRQFILSSKKLLLSDSGFYLCAWSPGLPLSYNEQFFGPGTRLTVL.